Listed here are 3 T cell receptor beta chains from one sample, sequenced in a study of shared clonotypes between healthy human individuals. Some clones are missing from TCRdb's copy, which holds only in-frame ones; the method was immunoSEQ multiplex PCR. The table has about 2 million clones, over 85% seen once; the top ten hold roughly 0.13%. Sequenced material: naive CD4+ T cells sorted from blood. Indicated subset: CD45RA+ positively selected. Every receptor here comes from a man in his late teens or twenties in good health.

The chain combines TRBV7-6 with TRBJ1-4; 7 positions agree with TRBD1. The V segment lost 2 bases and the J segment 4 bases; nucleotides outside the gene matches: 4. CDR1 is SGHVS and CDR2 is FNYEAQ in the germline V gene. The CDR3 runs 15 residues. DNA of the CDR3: TGTGCCAGCAGCTTAAACAGGGGCCTTAATGAAAAACTGTTTTTT. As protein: CASSLNRGLNEKLFF.

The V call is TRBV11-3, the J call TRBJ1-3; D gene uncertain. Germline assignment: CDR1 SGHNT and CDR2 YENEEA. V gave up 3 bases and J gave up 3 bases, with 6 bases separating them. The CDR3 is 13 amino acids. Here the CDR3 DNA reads TGTGCCAGCAGCTTGAACTATGGAAACACCATATATTTT. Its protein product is CASSLNYGNTIYF.

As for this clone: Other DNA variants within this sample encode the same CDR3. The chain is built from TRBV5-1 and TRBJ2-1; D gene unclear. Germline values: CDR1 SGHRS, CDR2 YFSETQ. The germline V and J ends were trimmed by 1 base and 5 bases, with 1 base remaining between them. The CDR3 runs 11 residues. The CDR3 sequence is CASSLHNEQFF. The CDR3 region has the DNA TGCGCCAGCAGCTTGCACAATGAGCAGTTCTTC.